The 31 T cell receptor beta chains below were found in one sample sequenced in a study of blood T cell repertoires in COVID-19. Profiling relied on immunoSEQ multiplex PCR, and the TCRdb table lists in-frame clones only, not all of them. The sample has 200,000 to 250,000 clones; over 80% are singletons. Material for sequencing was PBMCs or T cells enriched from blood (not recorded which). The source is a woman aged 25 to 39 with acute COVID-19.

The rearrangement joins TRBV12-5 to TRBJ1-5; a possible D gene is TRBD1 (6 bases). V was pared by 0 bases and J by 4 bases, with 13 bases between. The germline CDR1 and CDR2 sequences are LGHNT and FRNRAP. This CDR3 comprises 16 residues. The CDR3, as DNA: TGTGCTAGTGGTTTGGTAACAGGGTCTTATAATCAGCCCCAGCATTTT. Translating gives CASGLVTGSYNQPQHF.

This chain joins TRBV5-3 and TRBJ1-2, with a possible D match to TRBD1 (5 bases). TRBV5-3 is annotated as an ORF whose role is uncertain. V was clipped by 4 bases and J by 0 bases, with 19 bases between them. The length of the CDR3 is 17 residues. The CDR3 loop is CARSPKRGGFTNYGYTF. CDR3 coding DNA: TGTGCCAGAAGCCCAAAGCGGGGCGGCTTTACTAACTATGGCTACACCTTC.

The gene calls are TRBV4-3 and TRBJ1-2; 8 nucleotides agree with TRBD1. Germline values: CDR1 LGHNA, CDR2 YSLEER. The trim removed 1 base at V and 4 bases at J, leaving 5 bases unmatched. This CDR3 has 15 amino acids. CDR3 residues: CASSQAGTGGYGYTF. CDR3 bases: TGCGCCAGCAGCCAAGCGGGAACAGGGGGCTATGGCTACACCTTC.

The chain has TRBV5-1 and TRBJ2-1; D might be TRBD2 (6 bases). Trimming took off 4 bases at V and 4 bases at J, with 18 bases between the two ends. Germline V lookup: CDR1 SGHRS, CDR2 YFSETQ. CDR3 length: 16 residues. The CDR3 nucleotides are TGCGCCAGCAGCCCTTTTGGGGCGGGGATATACAATGAGCAGTTCTTC. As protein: CASSPFGAGIYNEQFF.

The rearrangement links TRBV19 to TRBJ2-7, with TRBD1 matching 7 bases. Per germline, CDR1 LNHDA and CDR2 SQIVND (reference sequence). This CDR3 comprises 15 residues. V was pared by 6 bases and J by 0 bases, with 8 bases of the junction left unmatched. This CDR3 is CASSRDSRSSYEQYF. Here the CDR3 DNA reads TGTGCCAGTAGCCGGGACAGTCGAAGCTCCTACGAGCAGTACTTC.

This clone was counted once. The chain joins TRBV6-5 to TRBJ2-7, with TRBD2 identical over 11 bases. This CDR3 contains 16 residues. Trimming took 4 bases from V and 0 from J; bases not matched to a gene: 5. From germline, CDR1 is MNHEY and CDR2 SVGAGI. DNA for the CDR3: TGTGCCAGCAGTTCCACGGGACTAGCGGACTCCTACGAGCAGTACTTC. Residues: CASSSTGLADSYEQYF.

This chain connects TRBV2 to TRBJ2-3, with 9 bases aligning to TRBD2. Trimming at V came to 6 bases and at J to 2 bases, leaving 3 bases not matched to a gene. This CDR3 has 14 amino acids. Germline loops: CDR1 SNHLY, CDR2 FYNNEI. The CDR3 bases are TGTGCCAGCAGCCTAGCGGGGCCCACAGATACGCAGTATTTT. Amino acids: CASSLAGPTDTQYF. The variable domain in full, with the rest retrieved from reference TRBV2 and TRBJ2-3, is EPEVTQTPSHQVTQMGQEVILRCVPISNHLYFYWYRQILGQKVEFLVSFYNNEISEKSEIFDDQFSVERPDGSNFTLKIRSTKLEDSAMYFCASSLAGPTDTQYFGPGTRLTVL.

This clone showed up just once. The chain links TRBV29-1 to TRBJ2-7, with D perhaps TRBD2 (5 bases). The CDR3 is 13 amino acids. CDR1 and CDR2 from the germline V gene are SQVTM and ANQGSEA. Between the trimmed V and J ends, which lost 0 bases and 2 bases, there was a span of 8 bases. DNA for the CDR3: TGCAGCGTTGAAGATCCGGGAACCTACGAGCAGTACTTC. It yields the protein CSVEDPGTYEQYF.

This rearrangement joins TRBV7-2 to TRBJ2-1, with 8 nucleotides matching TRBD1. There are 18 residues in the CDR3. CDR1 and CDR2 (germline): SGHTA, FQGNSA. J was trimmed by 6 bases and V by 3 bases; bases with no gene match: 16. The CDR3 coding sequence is TGTGCCAGCAGCTTGTTAGCGCGATTAGGGACAGGAGTCAATGAGCAGTTCTTC. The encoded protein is CASSLLARLGTGVNEQFF.

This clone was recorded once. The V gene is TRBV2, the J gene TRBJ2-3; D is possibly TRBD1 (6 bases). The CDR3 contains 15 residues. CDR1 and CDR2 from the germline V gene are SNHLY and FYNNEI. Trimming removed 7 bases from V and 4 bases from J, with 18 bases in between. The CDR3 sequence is CASTGAGERADTQYF. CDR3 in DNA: TGTGCCAGCACCGGGGCAGGGGAGAGGGCAGATACGCAGTATTTT. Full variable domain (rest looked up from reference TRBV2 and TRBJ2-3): EPEVTQTPSHQVTQMGQEVILRCVPISNHLYFYWYRQILGQKVEFLVSFYNNEISEKSEIFDDQFSVERPDGSNFTLKIRSTKLEDSAMYFCASTGAGERADTQYFGPGTRLTVL.

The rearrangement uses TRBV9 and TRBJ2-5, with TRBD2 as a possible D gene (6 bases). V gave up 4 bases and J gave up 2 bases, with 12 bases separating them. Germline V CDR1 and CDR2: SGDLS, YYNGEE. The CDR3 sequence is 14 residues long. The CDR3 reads CASSPSELQETQYF. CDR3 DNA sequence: TGTGCCAGCAGCCCTAGCGAGCTACAAGAGACCCAGTACTTC.

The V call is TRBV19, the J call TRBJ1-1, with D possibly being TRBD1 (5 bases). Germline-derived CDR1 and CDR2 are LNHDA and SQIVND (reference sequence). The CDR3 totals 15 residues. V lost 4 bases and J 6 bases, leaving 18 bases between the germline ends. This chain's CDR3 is CASSNVGHFHPEAFF. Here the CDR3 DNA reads TGTGCCAGTAGTAATGTCGGACATTTTCACCCTGAAGCTTTCTTT.

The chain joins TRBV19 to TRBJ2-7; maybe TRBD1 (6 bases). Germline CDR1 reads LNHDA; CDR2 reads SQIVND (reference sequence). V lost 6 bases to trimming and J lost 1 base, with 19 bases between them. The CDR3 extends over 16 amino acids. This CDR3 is CASRQGSLAKSYEQYF. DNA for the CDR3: TGTGCCAGTAGACAGGGAAGTTTAGCAAAGTCCTACGAGCAGTACTTC.

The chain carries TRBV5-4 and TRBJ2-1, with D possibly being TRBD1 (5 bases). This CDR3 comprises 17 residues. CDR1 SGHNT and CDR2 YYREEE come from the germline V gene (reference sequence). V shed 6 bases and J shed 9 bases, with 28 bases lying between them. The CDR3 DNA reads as TGTGCCAGCACCCTTGCCACGGACACCCTCGATTTCGGTGAGCAGTTCTTC. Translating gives CASTLATDTLDFGEQFF. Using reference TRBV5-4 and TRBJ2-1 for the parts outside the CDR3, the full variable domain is ETGVTQSPTHLIKTRGQQVTLRCSSQSGHNTVSWYQQALGQGPQFIFQYYREEENGRGNFPPRFSGLQFPNYSSELNVNALELDDSALYLCASTLATDTLDFGEQFFGPGTRLTVL.

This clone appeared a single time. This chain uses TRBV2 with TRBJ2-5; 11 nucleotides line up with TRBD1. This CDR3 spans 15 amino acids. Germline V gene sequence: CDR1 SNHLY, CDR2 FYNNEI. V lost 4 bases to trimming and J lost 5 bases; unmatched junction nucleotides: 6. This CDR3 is CASSGGQGAFETQYF. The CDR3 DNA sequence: TGTGCCAGCAGTGGAGGACAGGGGGCCTTTGAGACCCAGTACTTC.

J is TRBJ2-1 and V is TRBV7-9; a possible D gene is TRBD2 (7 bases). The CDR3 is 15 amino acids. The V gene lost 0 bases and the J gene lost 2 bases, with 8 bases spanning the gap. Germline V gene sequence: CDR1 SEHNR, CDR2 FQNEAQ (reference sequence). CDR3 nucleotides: TGTGCCAGCAGCTTAGCGGGGGGGCCCTACAATGAGCAGTTCTTC. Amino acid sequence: CASSLAGGPYNEQFF.

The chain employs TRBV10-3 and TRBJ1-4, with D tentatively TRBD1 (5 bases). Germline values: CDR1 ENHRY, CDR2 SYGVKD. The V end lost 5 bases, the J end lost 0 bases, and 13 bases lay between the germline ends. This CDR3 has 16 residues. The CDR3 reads CAISPGLIATNEKLFF. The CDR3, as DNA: TGTGCCATCAGTCCGGGACTTATTGCAACTAATGAAAAACTGTTTTTT.

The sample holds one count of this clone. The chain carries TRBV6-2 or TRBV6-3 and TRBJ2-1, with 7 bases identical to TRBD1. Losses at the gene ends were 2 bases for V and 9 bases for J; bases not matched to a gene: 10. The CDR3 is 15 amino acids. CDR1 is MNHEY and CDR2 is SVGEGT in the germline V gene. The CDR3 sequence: CASSYLGGIVGEQFF. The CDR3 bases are TGTGCCAGCAGTTACCTAGGGGGCATAGTTGGTGAGCAGTTCTTC.

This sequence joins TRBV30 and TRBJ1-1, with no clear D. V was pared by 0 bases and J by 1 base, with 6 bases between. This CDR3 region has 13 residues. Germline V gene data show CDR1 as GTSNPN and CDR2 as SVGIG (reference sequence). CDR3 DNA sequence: TGTGCCTGGAGTGTACGACAGAACACTGAAGCTTTCTTT. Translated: CAWSVRQNTEAFF.

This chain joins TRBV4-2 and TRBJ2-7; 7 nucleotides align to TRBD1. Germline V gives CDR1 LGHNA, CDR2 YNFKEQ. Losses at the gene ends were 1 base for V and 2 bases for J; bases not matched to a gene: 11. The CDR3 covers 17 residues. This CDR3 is CASSQGFGTGTAYEQYF. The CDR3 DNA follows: TGTGCCAGCAGCCAAGGTTTCGGGACGGGGACAGCCTACGAGCAGTACTTC.

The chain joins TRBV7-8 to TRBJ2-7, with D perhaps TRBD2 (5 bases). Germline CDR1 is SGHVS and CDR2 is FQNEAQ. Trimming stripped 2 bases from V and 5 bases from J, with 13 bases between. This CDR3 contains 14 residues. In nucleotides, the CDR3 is TGTGCCAGCAGCTTACGAGGGAAGGAGGACGAGCAGTACTTC. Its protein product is CASSLRGKEDEQYF.

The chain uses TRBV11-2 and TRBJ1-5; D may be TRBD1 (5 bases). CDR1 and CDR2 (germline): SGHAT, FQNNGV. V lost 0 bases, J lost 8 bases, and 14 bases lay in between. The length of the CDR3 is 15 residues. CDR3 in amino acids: CASSLDANRPEPQHF. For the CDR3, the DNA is TGTGCCAGCAGCTTAGATGCGAACAGGCCCGAGCCCCAGCATTTT.

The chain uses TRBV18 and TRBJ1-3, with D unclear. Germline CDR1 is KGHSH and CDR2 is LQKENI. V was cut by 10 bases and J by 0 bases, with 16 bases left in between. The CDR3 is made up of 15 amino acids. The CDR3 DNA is TGTGCCACCCTAGAGGGTGTACTCTCTGGAAACACCATATATTTT. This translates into CATLEGVLSGNTIYF.

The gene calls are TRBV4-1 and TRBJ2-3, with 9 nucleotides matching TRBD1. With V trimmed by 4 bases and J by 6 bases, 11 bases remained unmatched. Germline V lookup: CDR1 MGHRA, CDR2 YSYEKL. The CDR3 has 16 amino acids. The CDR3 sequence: CASSRSGTGFRDTQYF. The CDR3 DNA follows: TGCGCCAGCAGCCGCTCCGGGACAGGGTTCAGGGATACGCAGTATTTT.

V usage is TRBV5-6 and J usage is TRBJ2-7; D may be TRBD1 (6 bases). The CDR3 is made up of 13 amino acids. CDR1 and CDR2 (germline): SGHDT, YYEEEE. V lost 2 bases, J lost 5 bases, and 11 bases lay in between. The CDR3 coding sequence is TGTGCCAGCAGCTTTCCTGGGGGCAACGAGCAGTACTTC. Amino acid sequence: CASSFPGGNEQYF.

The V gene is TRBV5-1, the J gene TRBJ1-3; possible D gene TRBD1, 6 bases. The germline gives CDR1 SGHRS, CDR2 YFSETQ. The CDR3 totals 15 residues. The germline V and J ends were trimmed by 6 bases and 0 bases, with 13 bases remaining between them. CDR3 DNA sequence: TGCGCCAGCAATCTGGGACACGACTCTGGAAACACCATATATTTT. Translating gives CASNLGHDSGNTIYF. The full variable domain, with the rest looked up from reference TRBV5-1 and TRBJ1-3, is KAGVTQTPRYLIKTRGQQVTLSCSPISGHRSVSWYQQTPGQGLQFLFEYFSETQRNKGNFPGRFSGRQFSNSRSEMNVSTLELGDSALYLCASNLGHDSGNTIYFGEGSWLTVV.

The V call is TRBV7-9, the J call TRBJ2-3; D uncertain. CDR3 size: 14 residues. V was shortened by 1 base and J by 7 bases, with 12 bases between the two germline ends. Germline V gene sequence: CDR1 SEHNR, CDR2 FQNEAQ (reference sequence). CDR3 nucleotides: TGTGCCAGCAGCTTAGTCCCTGAAGAGTATACGCAGTATTTT. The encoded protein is CASSLVPEEYTQYF.

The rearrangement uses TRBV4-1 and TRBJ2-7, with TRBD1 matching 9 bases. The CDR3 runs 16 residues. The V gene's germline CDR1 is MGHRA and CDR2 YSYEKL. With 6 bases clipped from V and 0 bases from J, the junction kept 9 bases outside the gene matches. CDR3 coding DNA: TGCGCCAGCAGTCCAAGGGAGGGACAGGGCTCCTACGAGCAGTACTTC. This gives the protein CASSPREGQGSYEQYF.

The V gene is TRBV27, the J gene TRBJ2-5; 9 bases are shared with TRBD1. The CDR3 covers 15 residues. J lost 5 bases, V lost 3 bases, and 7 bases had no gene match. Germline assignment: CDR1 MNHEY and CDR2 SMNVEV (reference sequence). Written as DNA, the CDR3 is TGTGCCAGCAGTTTTGGTTACAGGGGGCGGGAGACCCAGTACTTC. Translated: CASSFGYRGRETQYF.

CDR3 nucleotides: TGTGCCAGCACTCCGGAGGCCGGGGGTAACTATGGCTACACCTTC. This gives the protein CASTPEAGGNYGYTF. The chain links TRBV9 to TRBJ1-2; TRBD1 might be the D (5 bases). The CDR3 is 15 amino acids. V was pared by 6 bases and J by 1 base, with 16 bases between. Germline CDR1 and CDR2: SGDLS and YYNGEE.

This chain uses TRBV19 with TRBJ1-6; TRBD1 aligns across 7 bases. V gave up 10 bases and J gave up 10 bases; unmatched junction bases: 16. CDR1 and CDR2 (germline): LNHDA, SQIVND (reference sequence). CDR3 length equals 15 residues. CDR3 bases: TGTGCCACCCGGAAGTTCACAGGGGATTCGTCACCCCTCCACTTT. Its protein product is CATRKFTGDSSPLHF.